This T cell receptor (beta chain) was retrieved from a study of T cell changes during pregnancy in multiple sclerosis. The CDR3 is 18 residues long. CDR1 and CDR2 (germline): SGHTA, FQGNSA. J gave up 7 bases and V 0 bases, and 12 bases lay outside the gene matches. Clones were sequenced by immunoSEQ multiplex PCR, and TCRdb holds only the in-frame ones, with some missing. The sample shows 45,000 to 55,000 clones, roughly 88% of them seen only once. The TCR comes from a female donor with multiple sclerosis, enrolled in a pregnancy study. The sequences come from CD4+ T cells from peripheral blood mononuclear cells, collected in the second trimester of pregnancy. The chain is built from TRBV7-2 and TRBJ2-1; TRBD2 matches at 10 bases. The CDR3 here is CASSLASGRLMFANEQFF. The CDR3 bases are TGTGCCAGCAGCTTAGCTAGCGGGAGGTTAATGTTTGCGAATGAGCAGTTCTTC.